Following are 6 T cell receptor beta chains from one sample sequenced in a study of T-cell reconstitution after alpha-beta-depleted transplantation in children. The TCRbeta library incorporated unique molecular identifiers. One entry per CDR3 protein, called by TCRdb with MiXCR from the PCR reads. The table has around 490,000 distinct CDR3 sequences, over 9.5% seen once. This specimen consisted of PBMCs, mostly from graft donor cells, obtained 180 days after TCRalphabeta/CD19-depleted stem cell transplant. Every receptor here comes from a female patient aged 2-15 years who had a stem cell transplant for aplastic anemia, so the T cells may come from the graft donor.

A few counts support this clonotype. The genes are TRBV10-2 and TRBJ2-5, with 9 bases aligning to TRBD2. The germline V gene has CDR1 WSHSY and CDR2 SAAADI. V lost 0 bases and J lost 5; bases outside the gene matches: 4. The CDR3 runs 15 residues. The CDR3 DNA is TGCGCCAGCAGTGAGTCGAGCGGGGGGCCGGAGACCCAGTACTTC. Encoded protein: CASSESSGGPETQYF.

The sample holds a few counts of this clonotype. The chain couples TRBV10-3 to TRBJ1-5, with a possible D match to TRBD1 (6 bases). Trimming cost V 6 bases and J 3 bases, with 12 bases left between them. The V gene's germline CDR1 is ENHRY and CDR2 SYGVKD. The CDR3 spans 14 residues. The CDR3 coding sequence is TGTGCCATCAGGGGGGGGCAGGACAATCAGCCCCAGCATTTT. Protein sequence: CAIRGGQDNQPQHF.

This chain links TRBV7-8 with TRBJ2-3; D remains ambiguous. Germline V gene sequence: CDR1 SGHVS, CDR2 FQNEAQ. This CDR3 comprises 13 residues. Deletions cut 6 bases from V and 5 bases from J, with 12 bases between. The CDR3 loop reads CASRPHAGDTQYF. The CDR3 DNA sequence: TGTGCCAGCAGACCTCACGCAGGAGATACGCAGTATTTT.

As regards this clonotype: Likely a read error: the CDR3 ends without its conserved phenylalanine or tryptophan. V and J are TRBV20-1 and TRBJ2-3; 9 bases map to TRBD2. From germline, CDR1 is DFQATT and CDR2 SNEGSKA (reference sequence). The CDR3 loop spans 13 amino acids. V trimming: 6 bases; J trimming: 5 bases; junction bases outside the gene matches: 6. CDR3 amino acids: CSARLAGLDTQYS. The CDR3 nucleotides read TGCAGTGCGAGGCTAGCGGGACTAGATACGCAGTATTCT.

This clonotype was counted at least ten times. The chain carries TRBV12-3 or TRBV12-4 and TRBJ2-3, with D perhaps matching TRBD1 or TRBD2 (5 bases each). V gave up 4 bases and J gave up 4 bases, with 18 bases separating them. This CDR3 spans 16 amino acids. CDR3 in amino acids: CASSSSGTAAADTQYF. In nucleotides, the CDR3 is TGTGCCAGCAGTTCCTCCGGGACGGCGGCGGCAGATACGCAGTATTTT.

This clonotype was observed at least ten times. The rearrangement joins TRBV20-1 to TRBJ1-1; D not resolved. Per germline, CDR1 DFQATT and CDR2 SNEGSKA (reference sequence). The CDR3 loop spans 13 amino acids. V shed 4 bases and J shed 6 bases, with 15 bases lying between them. The CDR3 nucleotides read TGCAGTGCTAAGGGTATGATAGATCCTGAAGCTTTCTTT. This encodes CSAKGMIDPEAFF.